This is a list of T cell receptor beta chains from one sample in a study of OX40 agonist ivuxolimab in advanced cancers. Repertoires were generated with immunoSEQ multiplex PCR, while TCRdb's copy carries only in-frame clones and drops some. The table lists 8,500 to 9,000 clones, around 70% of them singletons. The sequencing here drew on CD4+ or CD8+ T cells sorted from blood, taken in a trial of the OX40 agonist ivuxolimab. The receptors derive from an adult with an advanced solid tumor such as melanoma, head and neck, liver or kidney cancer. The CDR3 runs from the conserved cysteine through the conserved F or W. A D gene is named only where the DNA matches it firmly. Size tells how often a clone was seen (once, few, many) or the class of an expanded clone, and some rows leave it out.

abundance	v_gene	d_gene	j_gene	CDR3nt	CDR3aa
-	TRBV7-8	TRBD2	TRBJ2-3	TGTGCCAGCAACCCCCTTGATAGCGGGAACACAGATACGCAGTATTTT	CASNPLDSGNTDTQYF
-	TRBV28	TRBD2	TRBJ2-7	TGTGCCAGCAGAAGGACTAGCGGGAGGATGTACGAGCAGTACTTC	CASRRTSGRMYEQYF
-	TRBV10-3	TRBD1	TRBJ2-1	TGTGCCATCAGCTTGACAGGGACGAGCTCCTACAATGAGCAGTTCTTC	CAISLTGTSSYNEQFF
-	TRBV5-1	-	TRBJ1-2	TGCGCCAGCAGCCCTGGGCAGGAAGGCTATGGCTACACCTTC	CASSPGQEGYGYTF
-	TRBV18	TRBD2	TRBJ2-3	TGTGCCACCGGACTAGCGGAAACAGATACGCAGTATTTT	CATGLAETDTQYF
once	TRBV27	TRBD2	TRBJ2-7	TGTGCCAGCAGGTCAGCAACTAGCGGGAGGGCCACCGAGCAGTACTTC	CASRSATSGRATEQYF
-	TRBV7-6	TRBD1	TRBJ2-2	TGTGCCAGCAGCGCGGACAGGGGCGGGGGCACCGGGGAGCTGTTTTTT	CASSADRGGGTGELFF
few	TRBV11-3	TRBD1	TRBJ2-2	TGTGCCAGCAGCTCCTATTACAGGGGGCAGGCCGGGGAGCTGTTTTTT	CASSSYYRGQAGELFF
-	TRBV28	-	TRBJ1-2	TGTGCCAGCAGTTTATGGCAGGCCATGGGGACCTTC	CASSLWQAMGTF
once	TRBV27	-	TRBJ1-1	TGTGCCAGCAGGGAGAACTTGAACACTGAAGCTTTCTTT	CASRENLNTEAFF
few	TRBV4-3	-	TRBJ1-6	TGCGCCAGCAGCCAAGATGGAGAAGGGGGAGGATCACCCCTCCACTTT	CASSQDGEGGGSPLHF